This section outlines one T cell receptor beta chain sequence together with its context. This record belongs to a study of OX40 agonist ivuxolimab in advanced cancers. For the study at large: Intravenous ivuxolimab was administered to patients every 2 weeks at 0.01 to 10 mg/kg. Melanoma, hepatocellular carcinoma, head and neck or renal cell cancer occurred in dose-escalation patients.

Sequencing was performed with immunoSEQ multiplex PCR; in TCRdb, only in-frame clones are kept and a portion is missing. The sample consists of some 30,000 clones, 60% to 75% of them appearing once. The cohort excluded patients with autoimmune disease history or systemic immunosuppression. CDR3 length equals 13 residues. Germline lookup yields CDR1 SQVTM and CDR2 ANQGSEA. The ends lost 7 bases at V and 3 bases at J; junction bases unmatched: 6. The sequence was obtained from an adult with an advanced solid tumor such as melanoma, head and neck, liver or kidney cancer. V is TRBV29-1 and J is TRBJ1-1; TRBD1 matches 9 bases. The specimen was CD4+ or CD8+ T cells sorted from blood, collected in a trial of the OX40 agonist ivuxolimab. CDR3 amino acids: CSATGGADTEAFF. The CDR3 nucleotides are TGCAGCGCCACAGGGGGCGCCGACACTGAAGCTTTCTTT.